These 22 T cell receptor beta chains came from one sample sequenced in a study of metastatic and nonmetastatic thyroid tumors. TCRdb reprocessed the PCR reads via MiXCR. The data contain tens of thousands of clones, over 9.5% of them singletons. No treatment had been given to any patient before thyroid surgery. The sequenced sample was blood. The receptors here all came from a female donor with papillary thyroid cancer or a benign thyroid nodule (not recorded which). Some clones in this sample may be carry-over from other donors' samples.

Details on this clone: Compared with germline, one end of the junction differs, possibly owing to a read error. The rearrangement uses TRBV15 and TRBJ2-6; 8 bases fit TRBD2. From germline, CDR1 is LNHNV and CDR2 YYDKDF (reference sequence). The CDR3 is 18 amino acids. CDR3 sequence reads: CSTSRGLAYSSVANVLTF. CDR3 DNA: TGTTCCACCAGCCGTGGACTAGCCTATAGCTCTGTGGCCAACGTCCTGACTTTC.

The chain recombines TRBV20-1 with TRBJ1-3; no firm D call. V dropped 1 base and J dropped 4 bases, with 5 bases sitting between them. Germline CDR1 is DFQATT and CDR2 is SNEGSKA (reference sequence). The CDR3 sequence is 12 residues long. CDR3 loop: CSARGPGNTIYF. CDR3 bases: TGCAGTGCTAGAGGGCCAGGAAACACCATATATTTT.

In regard to this clone: This clone may be a read error of a much larger clone one base away. V is TRBV4-2 and J is TRBJ2-3; TRBD2 aligns across 7 bases. Germline V lookup: CDR1 LGHNA, CDR2 YNFKEQ. There are 17 residues in the CDR3. CDR3 protein: CVSSLSTGLAGTDTQYF. DNA of the CDR3: TGTGTCAGCAGCCTGTCTACCGGGCTAGCGGGCACAGATACGCAGTATTTT.

This clone was seen repeatedly, ten times or more. V gene TRBV28 combines with J gene TRBJ1-1; D is unresolved. This CDR3 contains 12 residues. Germline-derived CDR1 and CDR2 are MDHEN and SYDVKM. V lost 5 bases, J lost 1 base, and 5 bases lay in between. The CDR3 protein is CASSPPNTEAFF. The CDR3 bases are TGTGCCAGCAGTCCGCCGAACACTGAAGCTTTCTTT.

This clone was observed many times. V usage is TRBV28 and J usage is TRBJ1-2; D is possibly TRBD1 (6 bases). The V and J ends lost 4 bases and 3 bases respectively, with 21 bases between them. Germline CDR1 is MDHEN and CDR2 is SYDVKM. This CDR3 spans 17 amino acids. CDR3 sequence: CASSSTQQGHTHYGYTF. The CDR3, as DNA: TGTGCCAGCAGTTCAACCCAACAGGGTCATACCCACTATGGCTACACCTTC.

This clone was recorded at least ten times. V is TRBV18 and J is TRBJ1-3; perhaps TRBD1 as D (6 bases). Germline CDR1 reads KGHSH; CDR2 reads LQKENI. Trimming took 3 bases from V and 0 from J, leaving 12 bases between them. The CDR3 has 16 amino acids. CDR3 DNA sequence: TGTGCCAGCTCACCCGGGACACCCAACTCTGGAAACACCATATATTTT. Its protein is CASSPGTPNSGNTIYF. Full variable domain (missing parts from reference TRBV18 and TRBJ1-3): NAGVMQNPRHLVRRRGQEARLRCSPMKGHSHVYWYRQLPEEGLKFMVYLQKENIIDESGMPKERFSAEFPKEGPSILRIQQVVRGDSAAYFCASSPGTPNSGNTIYFGEGSWLTVV.

This clone was detected ten times or more. The CDR3 here is CASSLVAGAGELFF. The CDR3 DNA sequence: TGTGCCAGCAGCTTAGTCGCCGGGGCCGGGGAGCTGTTTTTT. The rearrangement links TRBV11-2 to TRBJ2-2; the D gene is possibly TRBD2 (5 bases). The germline V and J ends were trimmed by 1 base and 6 bases, with 9 bases remaining between them. Germline CDR1 SGHAT, CDR2 FQNNGV. The CDR3 consists of 14 residues.

This clone was seen many times. The V call is TRBV6-5, the J call TRBJ2-1; 15 bases match TRBD2. Germline-derived CDR1 and CDR2 are MNHEY and SVGAGI. V dropped 4 bases and J dropped 7; count of bases not matched to a gene: 8. The CDR3 has 17 residues. CDR3 DNA: TGTGCCAGCAGTTCCCCCGGACTAGCGGGAGGGGTAAATGAGCAGTTCTTC. Protein product: CASSSPGLAGGVNEQFF.

This clone was seen more than once but under ten times. The chain couples TRBV12-3 or TRBV12-4 to TRBJ2-1; 7 nucleotides agree with TRBD2. The CDR3 has 18 residues. The ends lost 5 bases at V and 0 bases at J; junction bases unmatched: 13. The CDR3 bases are TGTGCCAGCAGTACATCGGCTAGCGGAAACCCCTCCTACAATGAGCAGTTCTTC. It specifies CASSTSASGNPSYNEQFF.

CDR3 nucleotide sequence: TGTGCCAGCAGCTTAGCAGGGTTCCAAGAGACCCAGTACTTC. Translating gives CASSLAGFQETQYF. This chain uses TRBV9 with TRBJ2-5; possible D gene TRBD1, 5 bases. Trimming pared 4 bases from V and 1 base from J, leaving 11 bases between. The CDR3 runs 14 residues. Germline CDR1 and CDR2: SGDLS and YYNGEE.

This clone appeared many times. The CDR3 here is CASSLGDSANYGYTF. CDR3 sequence (DNA): TGTGCCAGCTCACTGGGGGACAGTGCTAACTATGGCTACACCTTC. This sequence joins TRBV18 and TRBJ1-2; 7 positions agree with TRBD1. Germline V gene sequence: CDR1 KGHSH, CDR2 LQKENI. The V segment lost 4 bases and the J segment 0 bases; nucleotides outside the gene matches: 5. The CDR3 contains 15 residues.

This clone was counted many times. This chain connects TRBV4-1 to TRBJ2-7, with D hard to call. The V gene's germline CDR1 is MGHRA and CDR2 YSYEKL. Trimming took 5 bases from V and 2 from J, leaving 16 bases between them. The CDR3 consists of 15 residues. The CDR3 protein is CASSDTPTYTYEQYF. The CDR3 DNA reads as TGCGCCAGCAGCGACACCCCGACTTACACCTACGAGCAGTACTTC.

This clone was observed many times. The rearrangement joins TRBV7-2 to TRBJ2-7; 7 nucleotides line up with TRBD1. This CDR3 region has 15 residues. V shed 1 base and J 1 base; nucleotides not matched to a gene: 4. The V gene's germline CDR1 is SGHTA and CDR2 FQGNSA. The CDR3 reads CASSLGGRGSYEQYF. The DNA of the CDR3 is TGTGCCAGCAGCTTAGGTGGCAGGGGGTCCTACGAGCAGTACTTC. Full variable domain (rest looked up from reference TRBV7-2 and TRBJ2-7): GAGVSQSPSNKVTEKGKDVELRCDPISGHTALYWYRQSLGQGLEFLIYFQGNSAPDKSGLPSDRFSAERTGGSVSTLTIQRTQQEDSAVYLCASSLGGRGSYEQYFGPGTRLTVT.

This clone occurred many times. The chain uses TRBV19 and TRBJ2-7; no clear D gene. V lost 1 base, J lost 3 bases, and 7 bases lay in between. Germline V gene lookup returns CDR1 LNHDA and CDR2 SQIVND (reference sequence). This CDR3 spans 13 amino acids. The CDR3 protein is CASSIVSGYEQYF. DNA of the CDR3: TGTGCCAGTAGTATAGTGTCAGGCTACGAGCAGTACTTC. Filled out from reference TRBV19 and TRBJ2-7, the complete variable domain reads DGGITQSPKYLFRKEGQNVTLSCEQNLNHDAMYWYRQDPGQGLRLIYYSQIVNDFQKGDIAEGYSVSREKKESFPLTVTSAQKNPTAFYLCASSIVSGYEQYFGPGTRLTVT.

This clone was seen at least ten times. The CDR3 spells CASSRDIQETQYF. CDR3 coding DNA: TGTGCCAGCAGCCGGGACATCCAAGAGACCCAGTACTTC. The chain employs TRBV25-1 and TRBJ2-5; tentatively, D is TRBD1 (6 bases). Trimming left V 6 bases short and J 1 base short, with 9 bases between. CDR3 length: 13 residues. Per the germline V gene, CDR1 is MGHDK and CDR2 is SYGVNS.

In its sample, this clone was seen many times. This chain connects TRBV6-2 or TRBV6-3 to TRBJ1-2; D unclear. Trimming left V 2 bases short and J 3 bases short, with 7 bases between. This CDR3 region has 13 residues. Germline loops: CDR1 MNHEY, CDR2 SVGEGT. The CDR3 sequence: CASSYLQDYGYTF. The DNA of the CDR3 is TGTGCCAGCAGTTACCTGCAGGACTATGGCTACACCTTC.

This clone was seen many times. The genes are TRBV9 and TRBJ2-2, with TRBD2 identical over 10 bases. The CDR3 runs to 16 residues. With 4 bases clipped from V and 1 base from J, the junction kept 4 bases outside the gene matches. Germline loops: CDR1 SGDLS, CDR2 YYNGEE. For the CDR3, the DNA is TGTGCCAGCAGCTTTAGCGGGAGGAAGAACACCGGGGAGCTGTTTTTT. Translated, it gives CASSFSGRKNTGELFF. Full variable domain (remainder filled in from reference TRBV9 and TRBJ2-2): DSGVTQTPKHLITATGQRVTLRCSPRSGDLSVYWYQQSLDQGLQFLIQYYNGEERAKGNILERFSAQQFPDLHSELNLSSLELGDSALYFCASSFSGRKNTGELFFGEGSRLTVL.

Many counts were recorded for this clone. This sequence joins TRBV6-1 and TRBJ2-7; tentatively, D is TRBD2 (6 bases). Germline assignment: CDR1 MNHNS and CDR2 SASEGT. Trimming shortened V by 1 base and J by 5 bases, and 12 bases separated the two germline ends. The CDR3 consists of 14 residues. CDR3 sequence: CASSEDWGEDEQYF. CDR3 bases: TGTGCCAGCAGTGAAGATTGGGGGGAGGACGAGCAGTACTTC.

In its sample, this clone was seen many times. The chain uses TRBV24-1 and TRBJ2-7; D remains unclear. Trimming took off 3 bases at V and 7 bases at J, with 15 bases between the two ends. The CDR3 is 14 residues long. Germline loops: CDR1 KGHDR, CDR2 SFDVKD. The CDR3, as DNA: TGTGCCACCAGTGATCCCGGGCCGGGCCGGGAGCAGTACTTC. Encoded protein: CATSDPGPGREQYF.

The table lists this clone with many counts. The genes are TRBV28 and TRBJ2-7, with TRBD1 matching over 9 bases. Germline V gives CDR1 MDHEN, CDR2 SYDVKM. J gave up 3 bases and V 1 base, and 4 bases lay outside the gene matches. The CDR3 is 15 amino acids. CDR3 sequence (DNA): TGTGCCAGCAGTTTATATGGGACAGGGCTCTACGAGCAGTACTTC. Its translation is CASSLYGTGLYEQYF.

This clone was observed a handful of times. One end of the junction does not line up with germline, which may come from a read error. CDR3 DNA sequence: TGTGCCAGCAGGGGGACAGGGGGGGAGACCCATTACTTC. Amino acids: CASRGTGGETHYF. V and J are TRBV5-5 and TRBJ2-5; 11 bases map to TRBD1. The CDR3 extends over 13 amino acids. From germline, CDR1 is SGHKS and CDR2 YYEKEE (reference sequence).

This clone was seen many times. The V and J genes are TRBV3-1 and TRBJ2-7; D uncertain. The CDR3 sequence is 14 residues long. CDR1 and CDR2 from the germline V gene are LGHDT and YNNKEL (reference sequence). Trimming took 0 bases from V and 1 from J, leaving 7 bases between them. DNA for the CDR3: TGTGCCAGCAGCCAAGATGTCCAGTCCTACGAGCAGTACTTC. It is translated as CASSQDVQSYEQYF.